This T cell receptor beta chain was recovered during a study of glioma-infiltrating T cells. Amplification of TCR alpha and beta CDR3 regions from RNA used iRepertoire nested multiplex PCR. TCRdb re-called the multiplex PCR reads through MiXCR, storing one row per CDR3 protein. In the table there are tens of thousands of distinct CDR3 sequences, under 30% of which are singletons. Deletions cut 2 bases from V and 1 base from J, with 8 bases between. The CDR3 loop spans 14 amino acids. The V gene's germline CDR1 is SGHDN and CDR2 FVKESK. The sequence was collected from a human donor with low-grade glioma or glioblastoma, undergoing nonglioma brain surgery, or in good health (not recorded which). The genes are TRBV14 and TRBJ2-5; D gene unclear. Material: glioma tissue, nonneoplastic brain tissue, or PBMCs (not recorded which). The CDR3 sequence is CASSQMTRQETQYF. Here the CDR3 DNA reads TGTGCCAGCAGCCAAATGACACGCCAAGAGACCCAGTACTTC. The full variable domain, its missing parts supplied by reference TRBV14 and TRBJ2-5, is EAGVTQFPSHSVIEKGQTVTLRCDPISGHDNLYWYRRVMGKEIKFLLHFVKESKQDESGMPNNRFLAERTGGTYSTLKVQPAELEDSGVYFCASSQMTRQETQYFGPGTRLLVL.